This T cell receptor beta chain was identified during a study of cytomegalovirus exposure and HLA in healthy donors. Germline loops: CDR1 LGHNA, CDR2 YSLEER. This CDR3 is built from 17 residues. V was shortened by 1 base and J by 3 bases, with 15 bases between the two germline ends. In the PCR, 60 Vbeta and 13 Jbeta primers were used. Method: immunoSEQ multiplex PCR; TCRdb's copy keeps in-frame clones and lacks some. The table records some 120,000 clones, around 86% of them present only once. Study-level points and caveats: There were some public TCRs occurring in many donors, but most TCR sequences were rare.

On this clone itself: The antigen remains undetermined.

The source is a woman aged 40 to 49 in good health and CMV-seronegative. This sequence joins TRBV4-3 and TRBJ2-2, with D possibly matching TRBD2 (6 bases). Sequencing was carried out using PBMCs. Here the CDR3 DNA reads TGCGCCAGCAGCCAAGGTCGTTTCGGGGGATACACCGGGGAGCTGTTTTTT. This gives the protein CASSQGRFGGYTGELFF.